The present TCR beta chain was sequenced within a study of T cells in Graves' hyperthyroidism and ophthalmopathy. Findings and caveats of the study: Blood also showed most of the thyroid clonotypes that were expanded above 0.001. Ophthalmopathy was told apart from stable hyperthyroidism by a 13 V-J model. Ophthalmopathy, as predicted by the model, came a median approximately 5.9 months after the prediction.

This clonotype was detected ten times or more. The antigen remains undetermined. It was RNA transcripts that yielded the amplified TCR beta CDR3 regions. The HTBI set primed first-round TCR CDR3 RT-PCR. MiXCR was run by TCRdb on the multiplex PCR reads, yielding one entry per CDR3 protein. Seen here are approximately 700,000 distinct CDR3 sequences, about 45% observed once, and the top ten hold about 7%. The CDR3 totals 12 residues. V lost 7 bases to trimming and J lost 0 bases, with 9 bases between them. Germline CDR1 SQVTM, CDR2 ANQGSEA. The receptor's source is an adult man with Graves' disease, either hyperthyroidism or ophthalmopathy (not recorded which). The rearrangement links TRBV29-1 to TRBJ1-1; D is perhaps TRBD1 (5 bases). The sequencing sample was made of peripheral blood or thyroid tissue (not recorded which). CDR3 residues: CSAGLMNTEAFF. CDR3 DNA: TGCAGCGCGGGACTCATGAACACTGAAGCTTTCTTT.